In its sample, the clone carrying this TCR beta chain was seen a few times. The data were taken from a study of technical replicates of blood from several donors. From germline, CDR1 is MDHEN and CDR2 SYDVKM. V dropped 9 bases and J dropped 6 bases, with 20 bases sitting between them. There are 14 residues in the CDR3. The data were produced by immunoSEQ multiplex PCR, yet TCRdb's version contains in-frame clones alone and is incomplete. Seen here are 83,000 or so clones, approximately 92% observed once, and the top ten hold about 0.23%. Sequenced: T cells isolated from PBMCs. V usage is TRBV28 and J usage is TRBJ1-1, with D possibly TRBD1 on 6 matching bases. The source of this sequence is a human donor in good health. The chain's CDR3 is CASENGQWAAEAFF. CDR3 in DNA: TGTGCCAGTGAAAACGGACAGTGGGCAGCTGAAGCTTTCTTT.